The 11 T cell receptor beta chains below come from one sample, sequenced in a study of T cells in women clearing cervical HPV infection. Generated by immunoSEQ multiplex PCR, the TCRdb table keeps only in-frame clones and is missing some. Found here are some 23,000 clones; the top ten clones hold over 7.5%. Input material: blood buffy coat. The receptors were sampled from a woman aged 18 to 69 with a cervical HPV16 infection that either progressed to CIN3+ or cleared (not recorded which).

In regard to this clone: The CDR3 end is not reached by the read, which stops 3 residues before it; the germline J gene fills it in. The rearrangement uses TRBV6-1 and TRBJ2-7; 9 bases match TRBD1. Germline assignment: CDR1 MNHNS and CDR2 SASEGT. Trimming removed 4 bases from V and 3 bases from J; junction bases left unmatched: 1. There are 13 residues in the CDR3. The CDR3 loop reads CASSGQGVYEQYF. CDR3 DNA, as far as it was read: TGTGCCAGCAGTGGACAGGGGGTCTACGAG.

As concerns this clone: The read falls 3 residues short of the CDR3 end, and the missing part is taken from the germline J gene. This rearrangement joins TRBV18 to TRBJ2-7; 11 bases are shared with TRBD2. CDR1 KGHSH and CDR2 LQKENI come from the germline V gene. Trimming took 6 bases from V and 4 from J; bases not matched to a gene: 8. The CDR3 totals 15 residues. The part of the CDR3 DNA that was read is TGTGCCAGCTCCAAACAAGGGACTAGCGGATACGAG. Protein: CASSKQGTSGYE. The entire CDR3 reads CASSKQGTSGYEQYF. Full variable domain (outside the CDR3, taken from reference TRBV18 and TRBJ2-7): NAGVMQNPRHLVRRRGQEARLRCSPMKGHSHVYWYRQLPEEGLKFMVYLQKENIIDESGMPKERFSAEFPKEGPSILRIQQVVRGDSAAYFCASSKQGTSGYEQYFGPGTRLTVT.

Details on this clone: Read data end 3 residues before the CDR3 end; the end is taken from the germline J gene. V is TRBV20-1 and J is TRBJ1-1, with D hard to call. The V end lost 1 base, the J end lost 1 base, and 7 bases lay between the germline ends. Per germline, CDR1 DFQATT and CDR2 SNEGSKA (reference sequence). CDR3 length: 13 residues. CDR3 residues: CSARGWQNTEAFF. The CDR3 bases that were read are TGCAGTGCTAGAGGATGGCAGAACACTGAA.

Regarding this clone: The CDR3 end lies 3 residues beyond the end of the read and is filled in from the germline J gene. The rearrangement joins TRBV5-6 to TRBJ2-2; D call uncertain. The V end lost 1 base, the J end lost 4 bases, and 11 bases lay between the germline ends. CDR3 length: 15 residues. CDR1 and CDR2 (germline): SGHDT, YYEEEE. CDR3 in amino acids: CASSLTVGTTGELFF. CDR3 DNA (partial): TGTGCCAGCAGCTTGACAGTAGGTACCACCGGGGAG.

The part of the CDR3 DNA that was read is TGTGCCAGTAGCAGGACAGGGTGGTACACTGAA. Residues: CASSRTGWYTE. In full, the CDR3 is CASSRTGWYTEAFF. The chain combines TRBV19 with TRBJ1-1, with TRBD1 identical over 8 bases. The observed sequence ends 3 residues before the CDR3 terminus, with the missing tail filled in from the germline J gene. The J segment lost 3 bases and the V segment lost 6 bases, leaving 6 bases of the junction unmatched. Per germline, CDR1 LNHDA and CDR2 SQIVND (reference sequence). CDR3 size: 14 residues.

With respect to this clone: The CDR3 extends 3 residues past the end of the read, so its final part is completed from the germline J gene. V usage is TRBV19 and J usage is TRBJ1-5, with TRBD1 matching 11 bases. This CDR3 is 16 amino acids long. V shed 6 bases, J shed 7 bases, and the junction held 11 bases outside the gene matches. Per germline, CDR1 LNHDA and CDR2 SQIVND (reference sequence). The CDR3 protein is CASSTDRTGGLQPQHF. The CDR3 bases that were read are TGTGCCAGTAGCACCGACCGGACAGGGGGCTTACAGCCC.

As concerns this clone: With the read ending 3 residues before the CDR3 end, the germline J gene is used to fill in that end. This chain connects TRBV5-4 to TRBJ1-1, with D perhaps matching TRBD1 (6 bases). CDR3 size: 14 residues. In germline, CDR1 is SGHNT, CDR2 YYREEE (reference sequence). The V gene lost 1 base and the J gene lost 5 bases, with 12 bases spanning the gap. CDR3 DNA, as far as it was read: TGTGCCAGCAGCTTGAGGTCAGGGGCAACTGAA. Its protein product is CASSLRSGATE. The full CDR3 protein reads CASSLRSGATEAFF.

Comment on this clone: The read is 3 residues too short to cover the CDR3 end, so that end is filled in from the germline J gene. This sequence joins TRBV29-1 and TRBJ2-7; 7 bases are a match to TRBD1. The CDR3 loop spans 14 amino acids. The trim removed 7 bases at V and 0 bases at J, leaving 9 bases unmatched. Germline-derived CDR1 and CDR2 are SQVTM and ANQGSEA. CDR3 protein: CSARTGRSSYEQYF. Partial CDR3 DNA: TGCAGCGCCCGGACAGGCCGCAGCTCCTACGAG.

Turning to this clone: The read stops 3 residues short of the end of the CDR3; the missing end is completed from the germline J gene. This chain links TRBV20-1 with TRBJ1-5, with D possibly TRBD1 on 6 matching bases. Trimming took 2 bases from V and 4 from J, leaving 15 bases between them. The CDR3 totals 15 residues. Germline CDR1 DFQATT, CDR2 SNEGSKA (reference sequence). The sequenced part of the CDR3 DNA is TGCAGTGCTAGACGGGGACATGGGAGTAATCAGCCC. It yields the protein CSARRGHGSNQP. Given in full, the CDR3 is CSARRGHGSNQPQHF.

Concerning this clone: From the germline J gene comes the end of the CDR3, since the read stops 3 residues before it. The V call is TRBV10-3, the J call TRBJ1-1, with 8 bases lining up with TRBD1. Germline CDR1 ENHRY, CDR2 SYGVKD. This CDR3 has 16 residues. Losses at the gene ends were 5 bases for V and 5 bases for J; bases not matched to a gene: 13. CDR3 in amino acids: CAISPGQVLLGTEAFF. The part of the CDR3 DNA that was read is TGTGCCATCAGTCCGGGACAGGTCCTTCTGGGGACTGAA.

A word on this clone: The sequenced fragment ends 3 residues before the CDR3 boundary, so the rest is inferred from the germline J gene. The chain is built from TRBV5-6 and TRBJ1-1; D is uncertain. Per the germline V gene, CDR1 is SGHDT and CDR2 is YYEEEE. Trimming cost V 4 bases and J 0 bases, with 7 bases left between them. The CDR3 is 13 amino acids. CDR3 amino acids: CASSRVLNTEAFF. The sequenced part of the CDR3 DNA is TGTGCCAGCAGCAGGGTTTTGAACACTGAA.